The 28 T cell receptor beta chains in this list originate from one sample, sequenced in a study of cytomegalovirus exposure and HLA in healthy donors. This PCR relied on a set of 60 Vbeta primers and 13 Jbeta primers. Here immunoSEQ multiplex PCR was the method, and the copy in TCRdb shows in-frame clones only, minus some. This sample has more than 75,000 clones, with 85% to 90% found just once. Sequenced sample: PBMCs. The receptors here all came from a man younger than 30 in good health and CMV-seronegative.

V gene TRBV19 combines with J gene TRBJ2-1; 11 nucleotides line up with TRBD1. CDR3 size: 15 residues. The V and J ends lost 7 bases and 4 bases, in that order; junction bases with no gene match: 6. CDR1 is LNHDA and CDR2 is SQIVND in the germline V gene (reference sequence). In DNA, the CDR3 is TGTGCCAGTACTCTGGACAGGGGGCGTTACAATGAGCAGTTCTTC. Residues: CASTLDRGRYNEQFF.

V and J are TRBV11-2 and TRBJ2-1; D remains unclear. The CDR3 contains 19 residues. Looked up from germline, CDR1 is SGHAT and CDR2 is FQNNGV. Trimming took off 1 base at V and 0 bases at J, with 19 bases between the two ends. The CDR3: CASSLAALGQVSSYNEQFF. CDR3 nucleotides: TGTGCCAGCAGCTTAGCAGCTCTCGGTCAGGTGAGCTCCTACAATGAGCAGTTCTTC.

This rearrangement joins TRBV7-2 to TRBJ2-7; TRBD1 agrees at 7 bases. The trim removed 1 base at V and 2 bases at J, leaving 17 bases unmatched. Germline CDR1 reads SGHTA; CDR2 reads FQGNSA. The CDR3 covers 19 residues. This CDR3 is CASSLDGRDRADSTYEQYF. DNA of the CDR3: TGTGCCAGCAGCTTAGACGGGCGAGACAGGGCCGATTCCACCTACGAGCAGTACTTC. The whole variable domain, remainder taken from reference TRBV7-2 and TRBJ2-7, is GAGVSQSPSNKVTEKGKDVELRCDPISGHTALYWYRQSLGQGLEFLIYFQGNSAPDKSGLPSDRFSAERTGGSVSTLTIQRTQQEDSAVYLCASSLDGRDRADSTYEQYFGPGTRLTVT.

This clone was picked up one time. V is TRBV25-1 and J is TRBJ1-2; D is possibly TRBD1 (5 bases). The CDR3 totals 17 residues. Between the trimmed V and J ends, which lost 4 bases and 0 bases, there was a span of 18 bases. From germline, CDR1 is MGHDK and CDR2 SYGVNS. The CDR3 protein is CASSGNRKAGANYGYTF. The CDR3 nucleotides are TGTGCCAGCAGTGGTAACAGGAAGGCGGGAGCTAACTATGGCTACACCTTC.

This clone was counted a single time. V gene TRBV7-8 combines with J gene TRBJ1-1, with 8 bases fitting TRBD1. Germline loops: CDR1 SGHVS, CDR2 FQNEAQ. J gave up 1 base and V 5 bases, and 15 bases lay outside the gene matches. The CDR3 runs 18 residues. As DNA, the CDR3 is TGTGCCAGCAGCGTACAACTCACCAGGGGGCTTTCGAACACTGAAGCTTTCTTT. Protein sequence: CASSVQLTRGLSNTEAFF.

CDR3 nucleotides: TGTGCCAGCACGGGGAGGGGCTCGATCTATGAGCAGTTCTTC. Translated, it gives CASTGRGSIYEQFF. The V call is TRBV7-2, the J call TRBJ2-1; 7 bases agree with TRBD2. The J segment lost 8 bases and the V segment lost 7 bases, leaving 11 bases of the junction unmatched. The CDR3 runs to 14 residues. The germline V gene encodes CDR1 SGHTA and CDR2 FQGNSA.

V gene TRBV5-6 combines with J gene TRBJ2-1, with TRBD2 identical over 14 bases. Germline CDR1 and CDR2: SGHDT and YYEEEE. The CDR3 loop spans 14 amino acids. Trimming at V came to 7 bases and at J to 5 bases, leaving 2 bases not matched to a gene. Here the CDR3 DNA reads TGTGCCAGCGGGACTAGCGGGAGTAACAATGAGCAGTTCTTC. Residues: CASGTSGSNNEQFF.

This sequence joins TRBV27 and TRBJ2-7; 7 bases match TRBD1. CDR3 length equals 14 residues. Germline V gene lookup returns CDR1 MNHEY and CDR2 SMNVEV (reference sequence). The trim removed 8 bases at V and 5 bases at J, leaving 12 bases unmatched. The CDR3: CASAQRQGVNEQYF. The CDR3 bases are TGTGCCAGCGCTCAAAGGCAGGGGGTCAACGAGCAGTACTTC.

The chain carries TRBV2 and TRBJ1-4, with D perhaps matching TRBD1 (5 bases). Trimming cost V 6 bases and J 0 bases, with 11 bases left between them. The CDR3 sequence is 15 residues long. The germline gives CDR1 SNHLY, CDR2 FYNNEI. The CDR3 loop is CASSGGGATNEKLFF. The CDR3 region has the DNA TGTGCCAGCAGCGGCGGGGGGGCAACTAATGAAAAACTGTTTTTT.

J is TRBJ2-2 and V is TRBV25-1, with D possibly being TRBD1 (6 bases). This CDR3 is 15 amino acids long. Germline lookup yields CDR1 MGHDK and CDR2 SYGVNS. V lost 5 bases, J lost 1 base, and 11 bases lay in between. The CDR3 DNA reads as TGTGCCAGCAGTTCCCCGGGACAGAACACCGGGGAGCTGTTTTTT. Amino acids: CASSSPGQNTGELFF.

The V call is TRBV29-1, the J call TRBJ2-1, with 10 bases that match TRBD1. Germline V lookup: CDR1 SQVTM, CDR2 ANQGSEA. This CDR3 comprises 16 residues. V was clipped by 4 bases and J by 1 base; unmatched bases: 7. CDR3: CSVARQGAGSYNEQFF. The CDR3 nucleotides are TGCAGCGTTGCGAGACAGGGGGCCGGGTCCTACAATGAGCAGTTCTTC.

The chain links TRBV28 to TRBJ2-7, with 8 nucleotides matching TRBD2. The germline gives CDR1 MDHEN, CDR2 SYDVKM. Unmatched junction bases numbered 12, after V lost 7 bases and J lost 7 bases. CDR3 size: 14 residues. This chain's CDR3 is CASTNIGGAREQYF. The CDR3 DNA reads as TGTGCCAGCACCAATATCGGGGGGGCCAGGGAGCAGTACTTC.

The V gene is TRBV6-5, the J gene TRBJ2-1; the match to TRBD1 covers 9 bases. V shed 7 bases and J 0 bases; nucleotides not matched to a gene: 4. Germline assignment: CDR1 MNHEY and CDR2 SVGAGI. CDR3 length: 15 residues. The CDR3 reads CASKPTGGSYNEQFF. DNA of the CDR3: TGTGCCAGCAAGCCGACAGGGGGCTCCTACAATGAGCAGTTCTTC.

A single count supports this clone. V and J are TRBV18 and TRBJ1-1; D gene unclear. Germline values: CDR1 KGHSH, CDR2 LQKENI. V was cut by 3 bases and J by 1 base, with 9 bases left in between. CDR3 length: 14 amino acids. This CDR3 is CASSPLGGNTEAFF. The CDR3 DNA reads TGTGCCAGCTCACCCCTTGGAGGGAACACTGAAGCTTTCTTT.

With regard to this clone: A junction end diverges from the germline sequence, so it may reflect a read error. J is TRBJ1-2 and V is TRBV7-9, with D uncertain. Germline V gives CDR1 SEHNR, CDR2 FQNEAQ (reference sequence). This CDR3 region has 16 residues. CDR3 sequence: CSSRGPGGPDIYGYTF. The CDR3 DNA follows: TGTTCCAGCCGCGGGCCGGGAGGTCCAGACATATATGGCTACACCTTC.

The chain has TRBV5-1 and TRBJ2-1; a weak D match, TRBD1 (5 bases). Germline V lookup: CDR1 SGHRS, CDR2 YFSETQ. The ends were cut back, 1 base at V and 4 bases at J, with 12 bases in the middle. CDR3 length: 15 residues. CDR3 residues: CASSLYAGRYNEQFF. The CDR3, as DNA: TGCGCCAGCAGCTTGTATGCAGGGCGGTACAATGAGCAGTTCTTC.

The CDR3 reads CASSLSWTGHSPLHF. In nucleotides, the CDR3 is TGTGCCAGCAGCTTATCCTGGACAGGGCATTCACCCCTCCACTTT. The chain carries TRBV7-9 and TRBJ1-6; 8 positions agree with TRBD1. Trimming took 2 bases from V and 8 from J; bases not matched to a gene: 5. This CDR3 has 15 residues. Germline CDR1 and CDR2: SEHNR and FQNEAQ (reference sequence).

This clone appeared a single time. This chain connects TRBV18 to TRBJ1-2, with 7 bases that match TRBD1. Germline V gene lookup returns CDR1 KGHSH and CDR2 LQKENI. J gave up 4 bases and V 3 bases, and 5 bases lay outside the gene matches. CDR3 length: 14 residues. Here the CDR3 reads CASSPPGTVYGYTF. CDR3 sequence (DNA): TGTGCCAGCTCACCCCCTGGGACAGTCTATGGCTACACCTTC.

Regarding this clone: Germline and junction disagree at one end, which may indicate a read error. The chain employs TRBV20-1 and TRBJ1-5; D not certain. The CDR3 extends over 11 amino acids. The germline V gene encodes CDR1 DFQATT and CDR2 SNEGSKA (reference sequence). The CDR3 DNA reads as TGCAGTGCGAGAGGAGTTCAGCCCCAGCATTTT. As protein: CSARGVQPQHF.

The chain joins TRBV28 to TRBJ2-7; weak D call: TRBD1 (6 bases). Trimming removed 8 bases from V and 3 bases from J, with 14 bases in between. Germline V gene lookup returns CDR1 MDHEN and CDR2 SYDVKM. The CDR3 totals 13 residues. CDR3 bases: TGTGCCAGCGGATATGGGACAATCTACGAGCAGTACTTC. Its protein product is CASGYGTIYEQYF.

J is TRBJ2-6 and V is TRBV6-1; D remains ambiguous. The germline CDR1 and CDR2 sequences are MNHNS and SASEGT. The CDR3 is made up of 14 amino acids. Trimming removed 8 bases from V and 0 bases from J, with 8 bases in between. The CDR3 sequence is CASDPSSGANVLTF. The CDR3 bases are TGTGCCAGCGACCCTAGCTCTGGGGCCAACGTCCTGACTTTC.

The gene calls are TRBV6-5 and TRBJ1-1; 9 positions agree with TRBD1. Germline values: CDR1 MNHEY, CDR2 SVGAGI. V was clipped by 3 bases and J by 7 bases; unmatched bases: 9. The CDR3 extends over 15 amino acids. The CDR3 DNA is TGTGCCAGCAGTTATGAGGGACAGGGAGCCTGTGAAGCTTTCTTT. Its protein product is CASSYEGQGACEAFF.

The genes are TRBV5-1 and TRBJ2-5; D possibly corresponds to TRBD1 (8 bases). The better agreement between TRBJ2-7 and the DNA end casts doubt on the J call. CDR1 is SGHRS and CDR2 is YFSETQ in the germline V gene. The length of the CDR3 is 14 residues. In DNA, the CDR3 is TGCGCCAGCAGCTTACAGGGGGGGGTTGACGAGCAGTACTTC. Protein: CASSLQGGVDEQYF.

This sequence joins TRBV5-4 and TRBJ1-1, with 10 bases identical to TRBD1. Per germline, CDR1 SGHNT and CDR2 YYREEE (reference sequence). The CDR3 loop spans 15 amino acids. Trimming removed 4 bases from V and 4 bases from J; junction bases left unmatched: 7. CDR3 region: CASSAGTGEVTEAFF. The CDR3 bases are TGTGCCAGCAGCGCGGGGACAGGGGAGGTCACTGAAGCTTTCTTT.

The CDR3 sequence is CASSLSGGTEAFF. CDR3 bases: TGTGCCAGCAGCTTAAGCGGGGGCACTGAAGCTTTCTTT. The chain uses TRBV7-9 and TRBJ1-1, with D possibly TRBD1 on 5 matching bases. Per germline, CDR1 SEHNR and CDR2 FQNEAQ (reference sequence). The V gene lost 2 bases and the J gene lost 4 bases, with 8 bases spanning the gap. The CDR3 consists of 13 residues. Combining the CDR3 with reference TRBV7-9 and TRBJ1-1 gives the whole variable domain DTGVSQNPRHKITKRGQNVTFRCDPISEHNRLYWYRQTLGQGPEFLTYFQNEAQLEKSRLLSDRFSAERPKGSFSTLEIQRTEQGDSAMYLCASSLSGGTEAFFGQGTRLTVV.

The V gene is TRBV19, the J gene TRBJ2-3, with TRBD2 matching over 7 bases. The CDR3 sequence is 17 residues long. Losses at the gene ends were 1 base for V and 2 bases for J; bases not matched to a gene: 9. Germline V gene data show CDR1 as LNHDA and CDR2 as SQIVND (reference sequence). The CDR3 loop is CASSIVGRSLTTDTQYF. The CDR3 region has the DNA TGTGCCAGTAGTATAGTCGGGAGGTCCCTCACCACAGATACGCAGTATTTT.

This clone was recorded a few times. The J gene is TRBJ2-5, the V gene TRBV5-4; D perhaps matches TRBD2 (6 bases). Trimming removed 0 bases at V and 3 bases at J, with 15 bases between. The germline CDR1 and CDR2 sequences are SGHNT and YYREEE (reference sequence). This CDR3 is built from 16 residues. The CDR3 nucleotides are TGTGCCAGCAGCTTGGTGGGCTGGGGACTGAAAGAGACCCAGTACTTC. It specifies CASSLVGWGLKETQYF.

On this clone: One end of the junction does not line up with germline, which may come from a read error. The rearrangement joins TRBV7-9 to TRBJ2-5, with 9 bases that match TRBD2. The length of the CDR3 is 16 residues. Germline CDR1 and CDR2: SEHNR and FQNEAQ (reference sequence). The CDR3 here is CASSHYRTSVRETQYF. CDR3 DNA: TGCGCCAGCAGCCACTATAGGACTAGCGTCCGAGAGACCCAGTACTTC.